The rows below give T cell receptor beta chains drawn from one sample of a study of blood T cell repertoires in COVID-19. TCRdb's copy holds only in-frame clones and misses some; the assay was immunoSEQ multiplex PCR. Of 400,000 to 450,000 clones listed, roughly 87% are singletons. The sample was PBMCs or T cells enriched from blood (not recorded which). The receptors shown here come from a man younger than 35 who had recovered from COVID-19. CDR3s include the opening cysteine and the closing phenylalanine or tryptophan. A D gene is named only where the DNA matches it firmly. Some rows have no size entry. The others give once, few or many, or a class for an expanded clone.

TRBJ2-5	-	-	TRBV3-1/TRBV3-2	CASSHTSSRRGRKETQYF	TGTGCCAGCAGCCATACAAGTAGTCGCAGGGGAAGGAAAGAGACCCAGTACTTC
TRBJ1-2	-	TRBD1	TRBV27	CASSLIPGQGHYGYTF	TGTGCCAGCAGTTTAATTCCGGGACAGGGCCACTATGGCTACACCTTC
TRBJ2-5	-	TRBD1	TRBV9	CASSAYRGPISAETQYF	TGTGCCAGCAGCGCTTACAGGGGGCCGATTTCAGCGGAGACCCAGTACTTC
TRBJ1-2	once	TRBD1	TRBV5-5	CASRMDRTTSYTF	TGTGCCAGCAGGATGGACAGGACGACTAGCTACACCTTC
TRBJ1-1	once	-	TRBV7-2	CASSLGYRLMNTEAFF	TGTGCCAGCAGCTTAGGGTACAGGTTAATGAACACTGAAGCTTTCTTT
TRBJ1-2	-	TRBD1	TRBV2	CASSEGTGSYGYTF	TGTGCCAGCAGTGAAGGGACAGGGTCTTATGGCTACACCTTC
TRBJ1-2	-	-	TRBV3-1/TRBV3-2	CASSHTAGPSGYGYTF	TGTGCCAGCAGCCATACTGCGGGCCCATCGGGCTATGGCTACACCTTC
TRBJ2-5	-	-	TRBV20-1	CSARLVETQYF	TGCAGTGCTAGACTAGTGGAGACCCAGTACTTC
TRBJ2-7	-	-	TRBV4-2	CASSQDERSDSSYEQYF	TGTGCCAGCAGCCAAGATGAACGAAGCGATAGCTCCTACGAGCAGTACTTC
TRBJ1-1	-	TRBD1	TRBV28	CASRFPITGEAFF	TGTGCCAGCAGGTTTCCTATCACAGGGGAGGCTTTCTTT
TRBJ1-4	-	TRBD1	TRBV13	CASSHLDFMGQGADEKLFF	TGTGCCAGCAGCCATCTTGATTTTATGGGACAGGGGGCGGATGAAAAACTGTTTTTT
TRBJ2-7	-	-	TRBV28	CASRGTNRAQQYF	TGTGCCAGCAGGGGGACCAACAGGGCGCAGCAGTACTTC